What follows are 12 T cell receptor beta chains derived from one specimen sequenced in a study of T cell responses to AZD1222 COVID-19 vaccine. Using immunoSEQ multiplex PCR, the repertoire was profiled, and TCRdb retains in-frame clones only, with some absent. The data contain 120,000 to 150,000 clones, approximately 90% of them singletons. The source was peripheral blood, collected on day 0 of AZD1222 vaccination. All receptors derive from an adult in good health.

With respect to this clone: Different DNA sequences within this sample yield the same CDR3. The V and J genes are TRBV7-2 and TRBJ1-5; a weak D match, TRBD1 (6 bases). CDR3 length: 13 amino acids. Trimming left V 2 bases short and J 4 bases short, with 6 bases between. Germline CDR1 reads SGHTA; CDR2 reads FQGNSA. This CDR3 is CASSLRGNQPQHF. DNA of the CDR3: TGTGCCAGCAGCTTAAGGGGGAATCAGCCCCAGCATTTT.

This sequence joins TRBV5-1 and TRBJ2-5; the match to TRBD1 covers 7 bases. The CDR3 is made up of 14 amino acids. Unmatched junction bases numbered 3, after V lost 0 bases and J lost 4 bases. CDR1 and CDR2 (germline): SGHRS, YFSETQ. The CDR3, as DNA: TGCGCCAGCAGCTTGGCCACAGGGGCAGAGACCCAGTACTTC. Translated, it gives CASSLATGAETQYF.

V usage is TRBV24-1 and J usage is TRBJ2-2, with D perhaps assigned TRBD1 or TRBD2 (5 bases each). CDR3 length: 17 residues. CDR1 is KGHDR, CDR2 SFDVKD, per germline. V was cut by 0 bases and J by 2 bases, with 12 bases left in between. CDR3 loop: CATSDLFPGRNTGELFF. The CDR3 DNA reads as TGTGCCACCAGTGATTTGTTCCCGGGACGAAACACCGGGGAGCTGTTTTTT.

The chain has TRBV9 and TRBJ2-1; the D call may be TRBD1 or TRBD2 (5 bases each). The CDR3 length is 15 residues. CDR1 is SGDLS and CDR2 is YYNGEE in the germline V gene. V lost 3 bases and J 2 bases, leaving 12 bases between the germline ends. CDR3 bases: TGTGCCAGCAGCGCTGGGACCATAACCTACAATGAGCAGTTCTTC. It encodes CASSAGTITYNEQFF. The full variable domain, rest sourced from reference TRBV9 and TRBJ2-1, is DSGVTQTPKHLITATGQRVTLRCSPRSGDLSVYWYQQSLDQGLQFLIQYYNGEERAKGNILERFSAQQFPDLHSELNLSSLELGDSALYFCASSAGTITYNEQFFGPGTRLTVL.

V gene TRBV10-3 combines with J gene TRBJ1-2; weak D call: TRBD1 (6 bases). CDR1 ENHRY and CDR2 SYGVKD come from the germline V gene. Deletions cut 0 bases from V and 6 bases from J, with 11 bases between. There are 14 residues in the CDR3. In nucleotides, the CDR3 is TGTGCCATCAGTGAGTCGGGGAGGGACAATGGCTACACCTTC. Its translation is CAISESGRDNGYTF.

The gene calls are TRBV7-3 and TRBJ2-4; no clear D. V was shortened by 2 bases and J by 8 bases, with 10 bases between the two germline ends. CDR3 length equals 13 residues. CDR1 and CDR2 from the germline V gene are SGHTA and FQGTGA. CDR3 amino acids: CASSLSGRDIQYF. The DNA of the CDR3 is TGTGCCAGCAGCTTATCAGGAAGGGACATTCAGTACTTC.

V usage is TRBV5-1 and J usage is TRBJ1-2, with D tentatively TRBD1 (6 bases). The germline V gene has CDR1 SGHRS and CDR2 YFSETQ. V lost 5 bases and J lost 7, with 18 bases in between. There are 14 residues in the CDR3. Here the CDR3 DNA reads TGCGCCAGCAGTCCACTGGGGGGGGCCGGTGGCTACACCTTC. It encodes CASSPLGGAGGYTF.

The rearrangement uses TRBV7-3 and TRBJ2-5, with D tentatively TRBD2 (5 bases). The CDR3 is made up of 13 amino acids. V shed 4 bases and J shed 5 bases, with 11 bases lying between them. CDR1 SGHTA and CDR2 FQGTGA come from the germline V gene. CDR3 in amino acids: CASSWAGEETQYF. The CDR3 DNA is TGTGCCAGCAGCTGGGCGGGTGAGGAGACCCAGTACTTC. The variable domain in full, with the rest retrieved from reference TRBV7-3 and TRBJ2-5, is GAGVSQTPSNKVTEKGKYVELRCDPISGHTALYWYRQSLGQGPEFLIYFQGTGAADDSGLPNDRFFAVRPEGSVSTLKIQRTERGDSAVYLCASSWAGEETQYFGPGTRLLVL.

This clone has more than one count but fewer than ten. This rearrangement joins TRBV29-1 to TRBJ1-1; D is possibly TRBD1 (6 bases). This CDR3 comprises 12 residues. Trimming took 6 bases from V and 3 from J, leaving 11 bases between them. The germline gives CDR1 SQVTM, CDR2 ANQGSEA. The DNA of the CDR3 is TGCAGCGTCAAGAAGGGGGACACTGAAGCTTTCTTT. Residues: CSVKKGDTEAFF.

The chain uses TRBV19 and TRBJ1-3, with D perhaps matching TRBD1 (6 bases). CDR3 length equals 14 residues. Germline V gene sequence: CDR1 LNHDA, CDR2 SQIVND (reference sequence). V lost 5 bases, J lost 4 bases, and 12 bases lay in between. DNA for the CDR3: TGTGCCAGTAGTCCGGGGGCGCCAGGAAACACCATATATTTT. Amino acids: CASSPGAPGNTIYF.

The chain carries TRBV29-1 and TRBJ2-7; TRBD1 matches 7 bases. The CDR3 sequence is 12 residues long. Germline V gene lookup returns CDR1 SQVTM and CDR2 ANQGSEA. V trimming: 7 bases; J trimming: 4 bases; junction bases outside the gene matches: 7. The DNA of the CDR3 is TGCAGCGCCCGGGACAGCGTTTACGAGCAGTACTTC. This gives the protein CSARDSVYEQYF.

The genes are TRBV5-5 and TRBJ2-4; D is tentatively TRBD1 or TRBD2 (5 bases each). Trimming took off 1 base at V and 9 bases at J, with 14 bases between the two ends. The CDR3 has 14 residues. Germline loops: CDR1 SGHKS, CDR2 YYEKEE (reference sequence). The CDR3 region is CASSLMRGGSIQYF. CDR3 DNA sequence: TGTGCCAGCAGCTTGATGAGGGGCGGAAGCATTCAGTACTTC.